The source of this TCR beta chain is a study of T cell clones after liver transplantation. Looking at the study overall: TCRbeta sequencing after a pre-transplant mixed lymphocyte reaction identified graft-donor-reactive clones, later tracked in post-transplant blood. Third-party-reactive TCRbeta sequences from pre-transplant mixed lymphocyte reactions served as antigen-independent comparators.

Clones were sequenced by immunoSEQ multiplex PCR, and TCRdb holds only the in-frame ones, with some missing. The sample yields just over 60,000 clones, about 64% seen once. Thawed unstimulated PBMCs were FACS-sorted by CD3, CD4 and CD8 into two populations. Germline values: CDR1 GTSNPN, CDR2 SVGIG (reference sequence). There are 14 residues in the CDR3. Trimming removed 3 bases from V and 0 bases from J, with 11 bases in between. This TCR was sampled from a human donor who received a liver transplant. V and J are TRBV30 and TRBJ1-1; no reliable D call. Sequenced material: CD4+ T cells from blood, taken before liver transplant. This CDR3 reads CAWSPGGMNTEAFF. The CDR3, as DNA: TGTGCCTGGAGCCCCGGCGGGATGAACACTGAAGCTTTCTTT.